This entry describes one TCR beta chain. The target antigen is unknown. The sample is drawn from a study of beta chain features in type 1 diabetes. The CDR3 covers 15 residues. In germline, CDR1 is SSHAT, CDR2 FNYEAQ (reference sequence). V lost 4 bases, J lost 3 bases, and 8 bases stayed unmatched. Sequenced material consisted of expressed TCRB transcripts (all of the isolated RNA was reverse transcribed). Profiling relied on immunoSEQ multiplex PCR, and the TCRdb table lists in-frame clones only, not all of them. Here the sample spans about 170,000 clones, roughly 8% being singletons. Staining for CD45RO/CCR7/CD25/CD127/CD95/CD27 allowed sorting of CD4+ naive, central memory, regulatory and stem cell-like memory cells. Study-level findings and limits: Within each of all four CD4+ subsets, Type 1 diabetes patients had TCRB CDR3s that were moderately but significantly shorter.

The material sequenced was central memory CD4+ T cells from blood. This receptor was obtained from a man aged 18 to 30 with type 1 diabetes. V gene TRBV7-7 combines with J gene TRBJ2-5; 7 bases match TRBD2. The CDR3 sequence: CASSSRPGGEETQYF. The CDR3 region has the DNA TGTGCCAGCAGCTCCCGTCCGGGAGGAGAAGAGACCCAGTACTTC.